The TCR beta chain under discussion was sequenced for a study of T cells in Graves' hyperthyroidism and ophthalmopathy. Amplified TCR beta CDR3 regions derived from RNA transcripts. First-round RT-PCR targeting the TCR CDR3 was performed with the HTBI primer set. TCRdb processed the multiplex PCR reads anew with MiXCR; each CDR3 protein has one entry. This sample yields roughly 200,000 distinct CDR3 sequences, of which around 17% are seen a single time; about 41% belongs to the top ten. Study results and limitations: Onset of ophthalmopathy came a median approximately 6.5 months after the model predicted it.

This clonotype came up many times. No antigen is known for it. Trimming removed 2 bases at V and 5 bases at J, with 2 bases between. The germline CDR1 and CDR2 sequences are SNHLY and FYNNEI. CDR3 length: 11 amino acids. The receptor comes from a middle-aged man with Graves' hyperthyroidism. Sequencing was done on a sample of blood. The chain combines TRBV2 with TRBJ2-3; D not certain. The CDR3 coding sequence is TGTGCCAGCAGTGAACAAGATACGCAGTATTTT. Translated, it gives CASSEQDTQYF.